This T cell receptor (beta chain) comes out of a study of T cell responses to AZD1222 COVID-19 vaccine (dated by TCRdb to about 2021). In the study overall: AZD1222 recipients with second doses at about 4 weeks or about 12 weeks were pooled, because spike-specific TCR depth and breadth did not differ between schedules. A total of 230 to 250 trial participants underwent TCR sequencing, of whom approximately 210 received two doses of AZD1222 and some 26 received two doses of the MenACWY control vaccine. Trial participants were enrolled by age into subgroups of 18-55, 56-69 and 70-plus years, and about 150, 27 and 61 TCR-sequenced participants, respectively, were included in these subgroups. Beyond this particular receptor, the publication reports: After two AZD1222 doses, spike-specific TCR breadth and depth were significantly higher than at day 0 and than in MenACWY recipients. The vaccine-associated CD4 TCRs covered the entire spike protein, and the dominant responses fell in regions 160-218 and 743-854. No day 14 peak-response samples were available, so repertoires were characterized only after the peak T cell response. Participants were mostly white British and included more females than males, and it was suggested by the authors that clonal diversity may have been underestimated. In the small 56-69-year group, the increase in depth fell short of significance, most likely because of low power. Conclusions about previously exposed vaccinees are limited because only 6 or 7 AZD1222 recipients were SARS-CoV-2 seropositive at baseline. Reportedly, close to half of the unique spike-specific TCRs recognized epitopes lying outside the regions that are mutated in the B.1.351 and B.1.1.7 variants.

The label giving this sample's time point can be read as: baseline before first vaccination. Vaccinee samples came from UK trials COV001 and COV002, including a single-blind randomized controlled phase 2/3 trial of AZD1222 (ChAdOx1 nCoV-19) in healthy adults. Trial participant PBMC samples were collected at day 0 and day 28 after the second dose for TCRbeta chain sequencing. To note about this clone: What antigen it recognizes has not been identified. Per-nucleotide qualities are absent, and no much larger clonotype sits a single base away.

The CDR3 regions of human TCRbeta chains were analyzed by immunosequencing. The study's own analysis went as follows. Repertoire TCRs were matched against a reference library of SARS-CoV-2-specific TCRs generated with the MIRA antigen-specificity platform. Breadth meant the fraction of unique TCRs that were SARS-CoV-2-associated, whereas depth meant the fraction of total T cells that were SARS-CoV-2-associated. Each spike-specific TCR was assigned to its reactive spike region and to a CD4 or CD8 class using the MIRA data. Log10-transformed breadth and depth values were compared by one-way ANOVA with Sidak's multiple comparisons tests. Sourced from immuneACCESS, this table was stored by TCRdb with only in-frame sequences that have V and J called. A share of the clones is absent; for the studies checked, an unresolved V gene accounts for under half, and the remainder has no known explanation. From that table come the V and J calls and clone size; the DNA was used to work out D and trimming. The sample data list approximately 150,000 clones, and approximately 90% of these were observed just once. The top ten clones comprise 1.1% to 1.5% of the sample.

This clonotype originated in an adult in good health. The sequencing here drew on peripheral blood, taken on day 0 of AZD1222 vaccination.

This receptor carries the CDR3 CAWRGLGQGGEKLFF. The sequenced DNA: TGTGCCTGGAGAGGCCTGGGACAGGGAGGAGAAAAACTGTTTTTT. Here the chain combines TRBV30 and TRBJ1-4; the central 9 bases match TRBD1. From the cysteine up to the phenylalanine, the CDR3 has a length of 15 residues. Only the CDR3 part of the read is kept: 45 bases, read in frame from the first base. For CDR1 and CDR2, the germline V gene (reference sequence) lists GTSNPN and SVGIG. From V the trimming removes 3 bases and from J it removes 8 bases, while the gene matches leave 10 bases of the junction unaccounted for.